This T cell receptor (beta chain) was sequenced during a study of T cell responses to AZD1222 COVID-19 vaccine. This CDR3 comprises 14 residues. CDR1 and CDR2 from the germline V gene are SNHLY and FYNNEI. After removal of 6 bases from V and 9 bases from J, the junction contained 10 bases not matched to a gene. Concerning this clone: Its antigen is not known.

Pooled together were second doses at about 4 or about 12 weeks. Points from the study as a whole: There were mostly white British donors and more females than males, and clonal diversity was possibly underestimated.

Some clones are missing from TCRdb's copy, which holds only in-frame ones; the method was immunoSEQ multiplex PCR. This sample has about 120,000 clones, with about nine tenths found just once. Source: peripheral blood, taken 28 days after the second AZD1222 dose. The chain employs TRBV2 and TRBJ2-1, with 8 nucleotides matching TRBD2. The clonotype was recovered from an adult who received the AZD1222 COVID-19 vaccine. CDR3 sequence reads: CASRHQGLVAEQFF. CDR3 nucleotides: TGTGCCAGCAGACACCAGGGACTAGTTGCTGAGCAGTTCTTC. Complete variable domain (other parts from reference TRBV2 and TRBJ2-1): EPEVTQTPSHQVTQMGQEVILRCVPISNHLYFYWYRQILGQKVEFLVSFYNNEISEKSEIFDDQFSVERPDGSNFTLKIRSTKLEDSAMYFCASRHQGLVAEQFFGPGTRLTVL.